This T cell receptor beta chain was sequenced for a study of cytomegalovirus exposure and HLA in healthy donors. Both 60 Vbeta primers and 13 Jbeta primers went into the PCR. The table came from immunoSEQ multiplex PCR; TCRdb's copy has only in-frame clones and leaves some out. The sample shows about 140,000 clones, about 64% of them seen only once. The CDR3 spans 14 residues. V lost 1 base and J lost 3, with 9 bases in between. Germline-derived CDR1 and CDR2 are SEHNR and FQNEAQ (reference sequence). The chain carries TRBV7-9 and TRBJ1-2; perhaps TRBD1 as D (5 bases). The sequence derives from a woman in her forties in good health and CMV-seronegative. The sample comprised PBMCs. The CDR3: CASSLGQTDYGYTF. The CDR3 DNA follows: TGTGCCAGCAGCTTAGGCCAGACAGACTATGGCTACACCTTC.